What follows is one T cell receptor (beta chain) and its context. What it binds is unknown. With 4 bases clipped from V and 3 bases from J, the junction kept 3 bases outside the gene matches. The CDR3 runs 15 residues. Germline V gene data show CDR1 as SGHDN and CDR2 as FVKESK. The data stem from a study of cytomegalovirus exposure and HLA in healthy donors. About the research overall: The same platform as the 666 first-cohort repertoires was used for the roughly 130 validation repertoires, a later analysis reported. Overall study results and limits: The dataset shows that most TCR sequences were rare, while some public TCRs occurred in many donors. According to the study, roughly 180 TCR beta chains were cytomegalovirus-associated.

Some clones are missing from TCRdb's copy, which holds only in-frame ones; the method was immunoSEQ multiplex PCR. The sample carries 250,000 or so clones, over 75% recorded once. The validation cohort, a group of around 120 subjects, included the donors and was separate from the approximately 660-subject first cohort. The chain joins TRBV14 to TRBJ2-7, with 13 nucleotides matching TRBD2. The sample taken for sequencing was PBMCs. This TCR came from a young man in good health and CMV-seropositive. The CDR3 region has the DNA TGTGCCAGCAGCCCTCGGACTAGCGGGAGCTACGAGCAGTACTTC. It translates to CASSPRTSGSYEQYF.